This T cell receptor (beta chain) was identified in a study of T cells in Graves' hyperthyroidism and ophthalmopathy. TCR beta CDR3 regions were amplified from RNA transcripts. Using the HTBI primer set, a first-round RT-PCR was run on the TCR CDR3. One entry per CDR3 protein results from TCRdb running MiXCR on the multiplex PCR reads. The repertoire holds nearly 600,000 distinct CDR3 sequences, with approximately 13% as singletons. The CDR3 is 15 residues long. From germline, CDR1 is MNHNS and CDR2 SASEGT. Losses at the gene ends were 6 bases for V and 5 bases for J; bases not matched to a gene: 7. The sample was blood. The receptor comes from a woman in her twenties or thirties with Graves' hyperthyroidism that later progressed to Graves' ophthalmopathy. The chain carries TRBV6-1 and TRBJ2-1; TRBD2 matches at 10 bases. CDR3 loop: CASSLFLAGDNEQFF. CDR3 DNA: TGTGCCAGCAGCCTTTTTCTAGCGGGAGACAATGAGCAGTTCTTC.